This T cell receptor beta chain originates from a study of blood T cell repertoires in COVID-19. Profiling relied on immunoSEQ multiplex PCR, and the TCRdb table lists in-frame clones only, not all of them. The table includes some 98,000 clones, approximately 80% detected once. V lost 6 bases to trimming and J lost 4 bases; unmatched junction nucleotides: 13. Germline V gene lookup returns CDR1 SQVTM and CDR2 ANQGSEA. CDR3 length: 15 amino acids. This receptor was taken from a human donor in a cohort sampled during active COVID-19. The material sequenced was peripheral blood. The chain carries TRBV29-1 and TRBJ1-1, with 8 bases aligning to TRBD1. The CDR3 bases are TGCAGCGTCTTTCCCGGGACAGGAGACAGCACTGAAGCTTTCTTT. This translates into CSVFPGTGDSTEAFF. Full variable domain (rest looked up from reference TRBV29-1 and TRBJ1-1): SAVISQKPSRDICQRGTSLTIQCQVDSQVTMMFWYRQQPGQSLTLIATANQGSEATYESGFVIDKFPISRPNLTFSTLTVSNMSPEDSSIYLCSVFPGTGDSTEAFFGQGTRLTVV.